The 28 T cell receptor beta chains given below trace back to one sample, sequenced in a study of blood T cell repertoires in COVID-19. Here immunoSEQ multiplex PCR was the method, and the copy in TCRdb shows in-frame clones only, minus some. The table records 250,000 to 400,000 clones, roughly 90% of them present only once. Sequencing was carried out using peripheral blood. Receptors originate from a woman younger than 45 with COVID-19, enrolled during active disease.

This clone was detected a few times. V usage is TRBV3-1 (or the pseudogene TRBV3-2) and J usage is TRBJ2-7, with D tentatively TRBD2 (6 bases). V lost 3 bases, J lost 6 bases, and 12 bases lay in between. This CDR3 comprises 13 residues. CDR1 is LGHDT, CDR2 YNNKEL, per germline (reference sequence). The CDR3 coding sequence is TGTGCCAGCAGCCACCTGGGGGGTGTCGAGCAGTACTTC. As protein: CASSHLGGVEQYF.

This clone was observed once. The J gene is TRBJ1-4, the V gene TRBV19; tentatively, D is TRBD1 (6 bases). V was clipped by 7 bases and J by 4 bases, with 7 bases between them. CDR1 is LNHDA, CDR2 SQIVND, per germline (reference sequence). The CDR3 is 12 amino acids. The CDR3 DNA sequence: TGTGCCAGTAACAGGGTTAATGAAAAACTGTTTTTT. Protein: CASNRVNEKLFF.

This clone was picked up one time. This chain uses TRBV27 with TRBJ2-2; D remains unclear. The germline V gene has CDR1 MNHEY and CDR2 SMNVEV (reference sequence). CDR3 length: 14 amino acids. V lost 3 bases and J lost 2, with 7 bases in between. In DNA, the CDR3 is TGTGCCAGCAGTTTCTACCCAAACACCGGGGAGCTGTTTTTT. Amino acids: CASSFYPNTGELFF.

V gene TRBV30 combines with J gene TRBJ2-3; tentative D call: TRBD2 (5 bases). The CDR3 consists of 16 residues. V lost 2 bases and J 0 bases, leaving 15 bases between the germline ends. The germline CDR1 and CDR2 sequences are GTSNPN and SVGIG (reference sequence). The CDR3 DNA follows: TGTGCCTGGAGTCCCCGACTAATGTCTAGCACAGATACGCAGTATTTT. Its protein product is CAWSPRLMSSTDTQYF.

V is TRBV19 and J is TRBJ2-5; TRBD1 matches at 7 bases. This CDR3 is 15 amino acids long. Germline lookup yields CDR1 LNHDA and CDR2 SQIVND (reference sequence). V gave up 3 bases and J gave up 7 bases; unmatched junction bases: 11. The chain's CDR3 is CASSMVGTVGGTQYF. DNA for the CDR3: TGTGCCAGTAGTATGGTAGGGACAGTCGGCGGGACCCAGTACTTC.

V gene TRBV29-1 combines with J gene TRBJ1-1, with a weak D call TRBD1 (6 bases). V was clipped by 7 bases and J by 0 bases, with 12 bases between them. CDR3 size: 13 residues. The germline V gene encodes CDR1 SQVTM and CDR2 ANQGSEA. The CDR3 sequence is CSATGHLNTEAFF. CDR3 bases: TGCAGCGCCACGGGACACCTGAACACTGAAGCTTTCTTT.

This sequence joins TRBV18 and TRBJ2-1, with 11 bases matching TRBD2. J lost 7 bases, V lost 9 bases, and 8 bases had no gene match. Germline CDR1 and CDR2: KGHSH and LQKENI. The CDR3 has 14 residues. CDR3 region: CASKPTSGTNEQFF. The DNA for the CDR3 is TGTGCCAGTAAACCGACTAGCGGGACGAATGAGCAGTTCTTC.

V is TRBV5-1 and J is TRBJ2-7, with 10 nucleotides matching TRBD2. The V and J ends lost 5 bases and 2 bases, in that order; junction bases with no gene match: 4. This CDR3 spans 14 amino acids. Germline-derived CDR1 and CDR2 are SGHRS and YFSETQ. The DNA for the CDR3 is TGCGCCAGCAGGAGCGGGAGGGACACCTACGAGCAGTACTTC. Protein product: CASRSGRDTYEQYF.

This clone occurred once. The V gene is TRBV19, the J gene TRBJ1-1, with D hard to call. V was trimmed by 1 base and J by 1 base, leaving 7 bases between them. Germline V gene lookup returns CDR1 LNHDA and CDR2 SQIVND (reference sequence). The CDR3 extends over 14 amino acids. CDR3 protein: CASSIVPGNTEAFF. CDR3 nucleotide sequence: TGTGCCAGTAGTATAGTCCCAGGGAACACTGAAGCTTTCTTT.

The rearrangement links TRBV9 to TRBJ2-1; 14 nucleotides agree with TRBD2. Germline CDR1 SGDLS, CDR2 YYNGEE. The CDR3 runs 20 residues. The junction had 9 bases not matched to a gene; V was cut back by 0 bases and J by 1 base. The CDR3 DNA is TGTGCCAGCAGCGTAGAGGGGACTAGCGGGAGTGCTAATTCCTACAATGAGCAGTTCTTC. As protein: CASSVEGTSGSANSYNEQFF.

This clone has only a few counts. An end of the junction differs from the germline gene, which may be a read error. The chain recombines TRBV5-5 with TRBJ2-5; 7 bases agree with TRBD2. CDR1 and CDR2 (germline): SGHKS, YYEKEE (reference sequence). This CDR3 is 14 amino acids long. The CDR3 nucleotides read TGTGCCAGCAGCCCAGGACTAGTCCAAGGGACCCAGTACTTC. Its translation: CASSPGLVQGTQYF.

The chain combines TRBV28 with TRBJ2-7; D may be TRBD1 (5 bases). CDR3 size: 15 residues. V lost 5 bases, J lost 2 bases, and 16 bases lay in between. Germline CDR1 is MDHEN and CDR2 is SYDVKM. The chain's CDR3 is CASSGVQGAPYEQYF. For the CDR3, the DNA is TGTGCCAGCAGTGGGGTCCAGGGTGCCCCCTACGAGCAGTACTTC.

The chain recombines TRBV7-9 with TRBJ2-1; a weak D match, TRBD2 (6 bases). The germline gives CDR1 SEHNR, CDR2 FQNEAQ (reference sequence). The CDR3 length is 12 residues. V lost 5 bases and J lost 9, with 11 bases in between. The CDR3 region has the DNA TGTGCCAGCAGCCCCCTGGGGGGTGAGCAGTTCTTC. Its translation: CASSPLGGEQFF.

The rearrangement links TRBV7-2 to TRBJ2-2; the D gene is possibly TRBD2 (6 bases). Looked up from germline, CDR1 is SGHTA and CDR2 is FQGNSA. V lost 5 bases and J 6 bases, leaving 13 bases between the germline ends. The CDR3 is 14 amino acids. In DNA form, the CDR3 reads TGTGCCAGCAGCGAATACCCGGGGGCCGGGGAGCTGTTTTTT. This gives the protein CASSEYPGAGELFF.

This chain uses TRBV2 with TRBJ2-2, with D tentatively TRBD2 (6 bases). The CDR3 contains 15 residues. Germline V gene sequence: CDR1 SNHLY, CDR2 FYNNEI. The V and J ends lost 3 bases and 1 base respectively, with 9 bases between them. For the CDR3, the DNA is TGTGCCAGCAGTGAGCGGGGAGGGAACACCGGGGAGCTGTTTTTT. It yields the protein CASSERGGNTGELFF.

This sequence joins TRBV7-9 and TRBJ2-3, with a weak D call TRBD2 (6 bases). In germline, CDR1 is SEHNR, CDR2 FQNEAQ (reference sequence). Trimming shortened V by 0 bases and J by 4 bases, and 17 bases separated the two germline ends. This CDR3 spans 17 amino acids. CDR3 bases: TGTGCCAGCAGCTTAGCCTGGAGCGGGTTGGAGGCAGATACGCAGTATTTT. Protein sequence: CASSLAWSGLEADTQYF. The full variable domain, its missing parts supplied by reference TRBV7-9 and TRBJ2-3, is DTGVSQNPRHKITKRGQNVTFRCDPISEHNRLYWYRQTLGQGPEFLTYFQNEAQLEKSRLLSDRFSAERPKGSFSTLEIQRTEQGDSAMYLCASSLAWSGLEADTQYFGPGTRLTVL.

This chain's CDR3 is CSVEVQVTRAEAFF. The DNA for the CDR3 is TGCAGCGTTGAGGTCCAGGTAACCAGGGCTGAAGCTTTCTTT. The rearrangement uses TRBV29-1 and TRBJ1-1; tentative D call: TRBD1 (5 bases). CDR3 length: 14 amino acids. CDR1 and CDR2 from the germline V gene are SQVTM and ANQGSEA. Trimming took 3 bases from V and 6 from J, leaving 17 bases between them.

The V call is TRBV11-2, the J call TRBJ2-1; TRBD2 is a possible D gene (6 bases). CDR1 SGHAT and CDR2 FQNNGV come from the germline V gene. Trimming removed 3 bases at V and 0 bases at J, with 15 bases between. The CDR3 runs to 17 residues. CDR3 bases: TGTGCCAGCAGCTTTGCCGTAGCGGTTAACTCCTACAATGAGCAGTTCTTC. It translates to CASSFAVAVNSYNEQFF.

There are a few counts of this clone. V usage is TRBV29-1 and J usage is TRBJ1-1; D is perhaps TRBD1 (5 bases). CDR3 length equals 13 residues. V was shortened by 3 bases and J by 0 bases, with 8 bases between the two germline ends. Germline lookup yields CDR1 SQVTM and CDR2 ANQGSEA. The CDR3 loop reads CSVDRQLNTEAFF. DNA for the CDR3: TGCAGCGTTGATCGACAGTTGAACACTGAAGCTTTCTTT.

The V gene is TRBV6-5, the J gene TRBJ2-5, with 8 positions matching TRBD2. The length of the CDR3 is 14 residues. Unmatched junction bases numbered 8, after V lost 6 bases and J lost 5 bases. Germline CDR1 reads MNHEY; CDR2 reads SVGAGI. The CDR3 loop reads CASRRASGWETQYF. DNA of the CDR3: TGTGCCAGCAGAAGGGCTAGCGGGTGGGAGACCCAGTACTTC.

The V call is TRBV9, the J call TRBJ1-3, with D possibly matching TRBD1 (6 bases). This CDR3 is built from 16 residues. V was shortened by 0 bases and J by 4 bases, with 14 bases between the two germline ends. Germline V gene sequence: CDR1 SGDLS, CDR2 YYNGEE. CDR3: CASSVASGAQGNTIYF. The CDR3, as DNA: TGTGCCAGCAGCGTAGCTTCAGGGGCACAGGGAAACACCATATATTTT. Full variable domain (rest looked up from reference TRBV9 and TRBJ1-3): DSGVTQTPKHLITATGQRVTLRCSPRSGDLSVYWYQQSLDQGLQFLIQYYNGEERAKGNILERFSAQQFPDLHSELNLSSLELGDSALYFCASSVASGAQGNTIYFGEGSWLTVV.

The chain combines TRBV18 with TRBJ1-1; 8 bases line up with TRBD1. CDR1 is KGHSH, CDR2 LQKENI, per germline. V lost 0 bases, J lost 8 bases, and 8 bases stayed unmatched. This CDR3 spans 15 amino acids. CDR3 region: CASSPPSRGLAEAFF. DNA for the CDR3: TGTGCCAGCTCACCACCGTCCAGGGGGCTAGCGGAAGCTTTCTTT.

This clone was counted only a few times. V usage is TRBV9 and J usage is TRBJ2-2; 9 bases agree with TRBD1. This CDR3 is built from 15 residues. Per the germline V gene, CDR1 is SGDLS and CDR2 is YYNGEE. V shed 4 bases, J shed 6 bases, and the junction held 7 bases outside the gene matches. This chain's CDR3 is CASSLGQGWSGELFF. CDR3 DNA: TGTGCCAGCAGCCTAGGACAGGGGTGGTCCGGGGAGCTGTTTTTT.

The V call is TRBV3-1 (or the pseudogene TRBV3-2), the J call TRBJ2-1; D possibly corresponds to TRBD2 (5 bases). V was trimmed by 6 bases and J by 8 bases, leaving 11 bases between them. CDR3 length: 12 residues. Germline CDR1 reads LGHDT; CDR2 reads YNNKEL (reference sequence). Here the CDR3 DNA reads TGTGCCAGCAGTCGCTGGCGGGATGAGCAGTTCTTC. Protein: CASSRWRDEQFF.

This sequence joins TRBV21-1 and TRBJ2-3; the table's D gene call, TRBD2, was not cross checked with the DNA. TRBV21-1 is marked as a pseudogene. CDR3 length: 16 residues. CDR3: CASSTRTSGLTDTQYF. DNA of the CDR3: TGTGCCAGCAGCACCCGGACTAGCGGACTCACAGATACGCAGTATTTT.

The DNA for the CDR3 is TGTGCCAGCAGCCAAGACCAGCCGTTGCAGGGTAGTCAGCCCCAGCATTTT. Protein product: CASSQDQPLQGSQPQHF. This chain connects TRBV3-1 (or the pseudogene TRBV3-2) to TRBJ1-5; a weak D match, TRBD1 (5 bases). Germline V lookup: CDR1 LGHDT, CDR2 YNNKEL (reference sequence). This CDR3 has 17 residues. The V end lost 0 bases, the J end lost 6 bases, and 18 bases lay between the germline ends.

The J gene is TRBJ1-5, the V gene TRBV28, with a weak D call TRBD1 (5 bases). This CDR3 region has 16 residues. Trimming removed 11 bases from V and 3 bases from J, with 23 bases in between. Per germline, CDR1 MDHEN and CDR2 SYDVKM. The CDR3 DNA is TGTGCCTCTAAGCGGGGCCCGGGGACGCTCAATCAGCCCCAGCATTTT. Its protein product is CASKRGPGTLNQPQHF.

The V call is TRBV3-1 (or the pseudogene TRBV3-2), the J call TRBJ2-7; 11 nucleotides align to TRBD1. V lost 6 bases and J lost 4; bases outside the gene matches: 8. The V gene's germline CDR1 is LGHDT and CDR2 YNNKEL (reference sequence). CDR3 length equals 15 residues. CDR3 amino acids: CASSHPGQGAYEQYF. CDR3 sequence (DNA): TGTGCCAGCAGTCACCCTGGACAGGGGGCATACGAGCAGTACTTC.